This T cell receptor beta chain was documented in a study of blood T cell repertoires in COVID-19. Study at large: Samples of COVID-19 (acute and convalescent) were obtained from the United States, Italy and Spain. The cDNA or gDNA used as material had been derived from T cells, B-cell-depleted T cells, or PBMCs.

Original handling: Nucleated cell counts were estimated from reference gene primer amplification. Method: immunoSEQ multiplex PCR; TCRdb's copy keeps in-frame clones and lacks some. V and J calls and clone size are as listed in that table; D and trimming were resolved from the DNA. The sample holds about 74,000 clones, around three quarters seen once. This clone was recorded once. This clonotype was sampled from a human donor in a cohort sampled during active COVID-19. Source material: peripheral blood.

CDR3 bases: TGCGCCAGCAGCCAAGAAGCGCTAGCGGGAGGGGGAGATACGCAGTATTTT. Amino acids: CASSQEALAGGGDTQYF. The rearrangement links TRBV4-3 to TRBJ2-3; TRBD2 matches 12 bases. Germline values: CDR1 LGHNA, CDR2 YSLEER. The length of the CDR3 is 17 residues. J was trimmed by 5 bases and V by 0 bases; bases with no gene match: 6.